This T cell receptor beta chain was recorded in a study of shared clonotypes between healthy human individuals. Overall study results and limits: Generation probabilities were higher for clonotypes shared across all four sorted-subset donors than for unshared ones. The study found approximately 5% of naive CD4 clonotypes shared across four donors.

Germline trimming cut 4 bases from V and 3 bases from J; bases unmatched to any gene: 10. Germline CDR1 is SGHKS and CDR2 is YYEKEE (reference sequence). CDR3 length: 15 amino acids. Here immunoSEQ multiplex PCR was the method, and the copy in TCRdb shows in-frame clones only, minus some. The sample lists more than 2 million clones, over 85% occurring once. CD45RO negativity and positive selection for CCR7 defined naive CD8 cells, a population that excluded terminally differentiated effector memory CD45RA+ cells. As concerns this clone: Its antigen remains unknown.

Sequencing used naive CD8+ T cells from PBMCs. J is TRBJ2-7 and V is TRBV5-5, with 7 nucleotides matching TRBD1. This clonotype originated in a young man in good health. Some clones in this sample may be carry-over from other donors' samples. As DNA, the CDR3 is TGTGCCAGCAGCACCACCCGGGACAGCCTCTACGAGCAGTACTTC. Its protein is CASSTTRDSLYEQYF. Using reference TRBV5-5 and TRBJ2-7 for the parts outside the CDR3, the full variable domain is DAGVTQSPTHLIKTRGQQVTLRCSPISGHKSVSWYQQVLGQGPQFIFQYYEKEERGRGNFPDRFSARQFPNYSSELNVNALLLGDSALYLCASSTTRDSLYEQYFGPGTRLTVT.